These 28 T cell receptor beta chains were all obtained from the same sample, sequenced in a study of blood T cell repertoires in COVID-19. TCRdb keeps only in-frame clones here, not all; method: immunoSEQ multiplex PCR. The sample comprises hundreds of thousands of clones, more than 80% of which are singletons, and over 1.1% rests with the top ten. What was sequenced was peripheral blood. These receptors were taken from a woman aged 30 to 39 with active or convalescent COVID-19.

The CDR3 nucleotides are TGCAGCGTCCGAACCGGAGATATTTACGAGCAGTACTTC. As protein: CSVRTGDIYEQYF. The chain joins TRBV29-1 to TRBJ2-7; D gene unclear. The CDR3 consists of 13 residues. The germline V gene encodes CDR1 SQVTM and CDR2 ANQGSEA. V was shortened by 6 bases and J by 4 bases, with 16 bases between the two germline ends.

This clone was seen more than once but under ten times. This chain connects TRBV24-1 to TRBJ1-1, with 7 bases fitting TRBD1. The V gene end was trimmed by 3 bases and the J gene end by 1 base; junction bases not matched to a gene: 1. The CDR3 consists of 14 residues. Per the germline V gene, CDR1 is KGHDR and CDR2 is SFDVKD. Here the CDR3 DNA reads TGTGCCACCAGTGATAGGACAGGGAACACTGAAGCTTTCTTT. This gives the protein CATSDRTGNTEAFF.

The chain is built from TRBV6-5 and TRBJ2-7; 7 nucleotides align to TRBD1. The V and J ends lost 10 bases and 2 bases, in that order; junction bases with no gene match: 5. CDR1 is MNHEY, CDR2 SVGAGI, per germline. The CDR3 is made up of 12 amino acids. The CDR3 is CATGDRTYEQYF. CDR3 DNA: TGTGCCACCGGGGACAGAACCTACGAGCAGTACTTC.

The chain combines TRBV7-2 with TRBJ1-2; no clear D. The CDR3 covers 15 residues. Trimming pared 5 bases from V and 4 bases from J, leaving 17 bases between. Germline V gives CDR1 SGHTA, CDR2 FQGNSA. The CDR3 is CASSPHPNTGYGYTF. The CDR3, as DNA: TGTGCCAGCAGCCCTCACCCGAATACGGGCTATGGCTACACCTTC.

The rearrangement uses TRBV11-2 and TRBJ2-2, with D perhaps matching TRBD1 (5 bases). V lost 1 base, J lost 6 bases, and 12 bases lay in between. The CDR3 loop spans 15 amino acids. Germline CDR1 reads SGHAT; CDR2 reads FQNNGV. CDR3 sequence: CASSLVQGGSGELFF. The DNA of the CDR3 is TGTGCCAGCAGCTTAGTCCAGGGTGGGTCCGGGGAGCTGTTTTTT.

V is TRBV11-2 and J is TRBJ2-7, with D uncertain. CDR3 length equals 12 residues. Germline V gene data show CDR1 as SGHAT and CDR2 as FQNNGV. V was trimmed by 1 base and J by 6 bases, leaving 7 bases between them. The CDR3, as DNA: TGTGCCAGCAGCTTAGCAGTTGGCGAGCAGTACTTC. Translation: CASSLAVGEQYF.

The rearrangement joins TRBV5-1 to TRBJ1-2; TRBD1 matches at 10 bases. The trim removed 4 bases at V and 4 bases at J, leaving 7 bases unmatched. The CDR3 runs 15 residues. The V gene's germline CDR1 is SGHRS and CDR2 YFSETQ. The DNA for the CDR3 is TGCGCCAGCAGCCGCGGGACAGGGGAGGCCTATGGCTACACCTTC. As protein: CASSRGTGEAYGYTF. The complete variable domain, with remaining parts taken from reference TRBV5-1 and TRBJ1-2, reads KAGVTQTPRYLIKTRGQQVTLSCSPISGHRSVSWYQQTPGQGLQFLFEYFSETQRNKGNFPGRFSGRQFSNSRSEMNVSTLELGDSALYLCASSRGTGEAYGYTFGSGTRLTVV.

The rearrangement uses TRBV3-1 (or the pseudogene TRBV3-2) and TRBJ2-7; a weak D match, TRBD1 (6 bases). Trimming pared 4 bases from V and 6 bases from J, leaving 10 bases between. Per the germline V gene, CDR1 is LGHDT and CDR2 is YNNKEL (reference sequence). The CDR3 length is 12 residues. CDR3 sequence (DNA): TGTGCCAGCAGCCGGGACACCGCCGAGCAGTACTTC. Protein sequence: CASSRDTAEQYF.

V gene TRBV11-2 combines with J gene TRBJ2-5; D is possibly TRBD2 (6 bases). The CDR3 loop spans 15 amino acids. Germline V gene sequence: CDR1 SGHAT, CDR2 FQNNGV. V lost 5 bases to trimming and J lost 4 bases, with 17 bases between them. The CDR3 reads CASSPGSTGVETQYF. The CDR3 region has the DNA TGTGCCAGCAGCCCGGGTTCTACGGGGGTAGAGACCCAGTACTTC. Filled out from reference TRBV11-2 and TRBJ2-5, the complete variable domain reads EAGVAQSPRYKIIEKRQSVAFWCNPISGHATLYWYQQILGQGPKLLIQFQNNGVVDDSQLPKDRFSAERLKGVDSTLKIQPAKLEDSAVYLCASSPGSTGVETQYFGPGTRLLVL.

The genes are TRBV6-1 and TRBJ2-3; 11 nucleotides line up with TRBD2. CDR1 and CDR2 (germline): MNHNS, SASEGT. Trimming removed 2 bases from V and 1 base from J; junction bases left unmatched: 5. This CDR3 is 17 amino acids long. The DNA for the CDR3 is TGTGCCAGCAGTGAACTAGCGGGGGGTTTGGGCACAGATACGCAGTATTTT. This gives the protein CASSELAGGLGTDTQYF.

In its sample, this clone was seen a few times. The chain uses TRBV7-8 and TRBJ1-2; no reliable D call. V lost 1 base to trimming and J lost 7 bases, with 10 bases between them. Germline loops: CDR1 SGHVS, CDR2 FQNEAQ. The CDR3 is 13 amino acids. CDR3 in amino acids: CASSLVFGSGYTF. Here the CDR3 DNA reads TGTGCCAGCAGCTTAGTGTTTGGCTCTGGCTACACCTTC.

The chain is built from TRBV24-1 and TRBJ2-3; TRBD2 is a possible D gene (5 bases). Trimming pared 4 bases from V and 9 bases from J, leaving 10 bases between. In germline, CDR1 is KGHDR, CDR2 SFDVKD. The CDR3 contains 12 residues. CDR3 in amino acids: CATSDSLGTQYF. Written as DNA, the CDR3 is TGTGCCACCAGTGACTCACTAGGGACGCAGTATTTT.

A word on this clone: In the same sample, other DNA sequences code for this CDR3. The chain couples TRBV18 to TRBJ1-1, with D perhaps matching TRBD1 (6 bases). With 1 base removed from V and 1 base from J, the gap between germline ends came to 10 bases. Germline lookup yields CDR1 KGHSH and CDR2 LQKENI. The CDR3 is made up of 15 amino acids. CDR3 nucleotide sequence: TGTGCCAGCTCACCACGCGGGGGCAAGAACACTGAAGCTTTCTTT. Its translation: CASSPRGGKNTEAFF.

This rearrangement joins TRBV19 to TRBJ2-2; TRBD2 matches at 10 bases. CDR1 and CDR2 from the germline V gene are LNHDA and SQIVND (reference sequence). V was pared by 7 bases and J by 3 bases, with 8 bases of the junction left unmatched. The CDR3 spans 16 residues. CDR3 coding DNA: TGTGCCAGTACCAAACTAGCGGGACCTTACACCGGGGAGCTGTTTTTT. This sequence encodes CASTKLAGPYTGELFF. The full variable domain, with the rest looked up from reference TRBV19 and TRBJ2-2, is DGGITQSPKYLFRKEGQNVTLSCEQNLNHDAMYWYRQDPGQGLRLIYYSQIVNDFQKGDIAEGYSVSREKKESFPLTVTSAQKNPTAFYLCASTKLAGPYTGELFFGEGSRLTVL.

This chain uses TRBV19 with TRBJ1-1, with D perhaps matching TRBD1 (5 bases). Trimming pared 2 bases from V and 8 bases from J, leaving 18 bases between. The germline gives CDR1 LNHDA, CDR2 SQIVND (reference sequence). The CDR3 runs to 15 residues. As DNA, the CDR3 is TGTGCCAGTAGTATAATCCCCCTCAGGGATAAAGAAGCTTTCTTT. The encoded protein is CASSIIPLRDKEAFF.

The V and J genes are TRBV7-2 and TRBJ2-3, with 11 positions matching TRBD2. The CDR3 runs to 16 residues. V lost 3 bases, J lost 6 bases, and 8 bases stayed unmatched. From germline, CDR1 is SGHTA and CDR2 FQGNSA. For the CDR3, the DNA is TGTGCCAGCAGCTTCTTCCTAGCGGGAGGATTGGATACGCAGTATTTT. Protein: CASSFFLAGGLDTQYF.

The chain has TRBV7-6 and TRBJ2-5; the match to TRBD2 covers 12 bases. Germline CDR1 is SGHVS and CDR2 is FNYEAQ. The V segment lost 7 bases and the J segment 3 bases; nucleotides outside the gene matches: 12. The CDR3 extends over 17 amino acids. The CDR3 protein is CASTLGLAGGLEETQYF. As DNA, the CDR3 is TGTGCCAGCACCCTCGGGCTAGCGGGGGGGCTTGAAGAGACCCAGTACTTC.

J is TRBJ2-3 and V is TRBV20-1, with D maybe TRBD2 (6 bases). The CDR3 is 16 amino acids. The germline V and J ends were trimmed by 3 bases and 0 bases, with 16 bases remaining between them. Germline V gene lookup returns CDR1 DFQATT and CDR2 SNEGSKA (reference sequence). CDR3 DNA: TGCAGTGCTAGTCCGTCTGGCGGGACCAGCACAGATACGCAGTATTTT. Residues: CSASPSGGTSTDTQYF.

The CDR3 DNA reads as TGTGCCAGCAGTCGACCCCCGGGGTTGGGTGAAAAACTGTTTTTT. Residues: CASSRPPGLGEKLFF. The chain employs TRBV27 and TRBJ1-4, with unresolved D. CDR1 is MNHEY, CDR2 SMNVEV, per germline (reference sequence). The germline V and J ends were trimmed by 5 bases and 7 bases, with 17 bases remaining between them. This CDR3 contains 15 residues.

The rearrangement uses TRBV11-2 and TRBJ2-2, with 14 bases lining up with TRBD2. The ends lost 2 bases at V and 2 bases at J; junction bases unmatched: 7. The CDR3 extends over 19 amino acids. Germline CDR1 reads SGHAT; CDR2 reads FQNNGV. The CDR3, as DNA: TGTGCCAGCAGCTTATTCCCTGGACTAGCGGGGGGTAACACCGGGGAGCTGTTTTTT. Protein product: CASSLFPGLAGGNTGELFF.

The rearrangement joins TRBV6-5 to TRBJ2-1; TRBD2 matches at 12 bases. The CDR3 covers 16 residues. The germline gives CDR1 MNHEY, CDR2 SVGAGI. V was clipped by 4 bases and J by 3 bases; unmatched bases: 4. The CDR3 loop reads CASSSSGRAVYNEQFF. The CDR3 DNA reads TGTGCCAGCAGTTCTAGCGGGAGGGCTGTCTACAATGAGCAGTTCTTC.

DNA for the CDR3: TGCGCCAGCAGCTTGGTACAGGGTTACTACGAGCAGTACTTC. Residues: CASSLVQGYYEQYF. The chain joins TRBV5-1 to TRBJ2-7; a weak D match, TRBD1 (6 bases). CDR1 and CDR2 (germline): SGHRS, YFSETQ. V was pared by 0 bases and J by 3 bases, with 10 bases between. This CDR3 is built from 14 residues.

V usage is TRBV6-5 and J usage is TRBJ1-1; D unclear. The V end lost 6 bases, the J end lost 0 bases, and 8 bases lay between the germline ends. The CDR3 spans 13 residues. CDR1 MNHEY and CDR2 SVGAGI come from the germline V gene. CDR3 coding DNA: TGTGCCAGCAGCGAGTCCATGAACACTGAAGCTTTCTTT. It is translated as CASSESMNTEAFF.

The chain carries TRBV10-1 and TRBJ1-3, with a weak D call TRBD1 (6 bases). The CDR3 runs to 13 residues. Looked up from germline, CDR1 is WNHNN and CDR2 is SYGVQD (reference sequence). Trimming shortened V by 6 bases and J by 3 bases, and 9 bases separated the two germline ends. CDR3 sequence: CASRDSGGNTIYF. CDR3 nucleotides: TGCGCCAGCAGGGACAGCGGTGGAAACACCATATATTTT.

DNA of the CDR3: TGTGCCAGCAGCCCAACAGGGGTCTCCTACGAGCAGTACTTC. This sequence encodes CASSPTGVSYEQYF. The chain is built from TRBV3-1 (or the pseudogene TRBV3-2) and TRBJ2-7; TRBD1 aligns across 7 bases. The CDR3 is 14 residues long. CDR1 and CDR2 (germline): LGHDT, YNNKEL (reference sequence). With V trimmed by 4 bases and J by 0 bases, 3 bases remained unmatched.

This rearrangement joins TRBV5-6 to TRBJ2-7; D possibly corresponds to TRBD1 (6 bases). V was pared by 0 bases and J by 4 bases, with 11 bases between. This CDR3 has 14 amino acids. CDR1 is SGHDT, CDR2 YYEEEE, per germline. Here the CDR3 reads CASSLGLDRYEQYF. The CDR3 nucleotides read TGTGCCAGCAGCTTGGGGCTCGACAGGTACGAGCAGTACTTC.

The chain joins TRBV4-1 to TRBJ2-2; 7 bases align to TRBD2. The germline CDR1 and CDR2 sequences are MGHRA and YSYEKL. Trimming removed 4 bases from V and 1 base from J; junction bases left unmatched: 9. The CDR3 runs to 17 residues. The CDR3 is CASSPQWLAVNTGELFF. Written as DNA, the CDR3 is TGCGCCAGCAGCCCCCAGTGGCTAGCGGTGAACACCGGGGAGCTGTTTTTT.

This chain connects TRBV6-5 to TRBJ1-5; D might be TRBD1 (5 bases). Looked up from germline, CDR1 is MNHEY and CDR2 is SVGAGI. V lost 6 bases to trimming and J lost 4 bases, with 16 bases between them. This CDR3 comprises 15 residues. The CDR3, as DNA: TGTGCCAGCAGCGACAGTTTCACAATTAATCAGCCCCAGCATTTT. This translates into CASSDSFTINQPQHF.